This T cell receptor beta chain was captured by sequencing in a study of T cells in localized non-small cell lung cancer. Germline CDR1 reads SGHNT; CDR2 reads YENEEA. CDR3 size: 15 residues. V lost 5 bases, J lost 2 bases, and 15 bases lay in between. Clones were sequenced by immunoSEQ multiplex PCR, and TCRdb holds only the in-frame ones, with some missing. The table lists about 2,000 clones, more than 20% of them singletons, with around 20% in the top ten. The study's findings and limits: A raised T cell density in blood coincided with lengthier overall survival. Without multi-region sequencing, intratumor heterogeneity could not be excluded. Of the tissues analyzed, uninvolved adjacent lung showed maximal T cell clonality, greater than tumor.

This clone has a handful of counts. The antigen is not known. The source was normal lung tissue next to the tumor, collected before any cancer treatment. The chain links TRBV11-3 to TRBJ2-5, with a weak D call TRBD2 (6 bases). This receptor was obtained from a male donor older than 55 with stage II lung adenocarcinoma. This chain's CDR3 is CASSALFREQETQYF. The DNA for the CDR3 is TGTGCCAGCAGCGCCCTGTTTCGGGAGCAAGAGACCCAGTACTTC. Complete variable domain (other parts from reference TRBV11-3 and TRBJ2-5): EAGVVQSPRYKIIEKKQPVAFWCNPISGHNTLYWYLQNLGQGPELLIRYENEEAVDDSQLPKDRFSAERLKGVDSTLKIQPAELGDSAVYLCASSALFREQETQYFGPGTRLLVL.